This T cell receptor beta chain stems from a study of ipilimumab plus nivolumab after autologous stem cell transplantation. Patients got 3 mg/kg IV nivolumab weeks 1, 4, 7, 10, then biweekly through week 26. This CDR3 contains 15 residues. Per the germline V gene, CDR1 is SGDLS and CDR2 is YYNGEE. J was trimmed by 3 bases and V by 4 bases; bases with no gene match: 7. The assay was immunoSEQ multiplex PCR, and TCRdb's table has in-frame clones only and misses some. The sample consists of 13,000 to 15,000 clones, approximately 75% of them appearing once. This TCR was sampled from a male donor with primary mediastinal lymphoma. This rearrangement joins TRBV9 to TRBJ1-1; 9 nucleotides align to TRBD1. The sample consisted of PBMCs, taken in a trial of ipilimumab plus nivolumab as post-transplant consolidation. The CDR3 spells CASSPHRGRDTEAFF. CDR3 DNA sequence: TGTGCCAGCAGCCCCCACAGGGGGCGGGACACTGAAGCTTTCTTT.